These 20 T cell receptor beta chains were all obtained from the same sample, sequenced in a study of blood T cell repertoires in COVID-19. The data were produced by immunoSEQ multiplex PCR, yet TCRdb's version contains in-frame clones alone and is incomplete. The sample carries a few hundred thousand clones, about nine tenths recorded once. Sequencing used PBMCs or T cells enriched from blood (not recorded which). These receptors came from a middle-aged woman with acute COVID-19.

V usage is TRBV30 and J usage is TRBJ1-6; TRBD1 agrees at 8 bases. V lost 5 bases to trimming and J lost 7 bases; unmatched junction nucleotides: 16. Germline values: CDR1 GTSNPN, CDR2 SVGIG (reference sequence). The CDR3 extends over 17 amino acids. The CDR3 protein is CAWAGGRGRPWNSPLHF. DNA for the CDR3: TGTGCCTGGGCAGGGGGCAGGGGGCGTCCTTGGAATTCACCCCTCCACTTT.

This clone was detected only once. V usage is TRBV5-6 and J usage is TRBJ2-3; D is uncertain. V shed 4 bases and J shed 6 bases, with 12 bases lying between them. Germline V gene sequence: CDR1 SGHDT, CDR2 YYEEEE. This CDR3 has 13 amino acids. DNA of the CDR3: TGTGCCAGCAGCATATCCCCCCCTGATACGCAGTATTTT. Residues: CASSISPPDTQYF.

The rearrangement links TRBV29-1 to TRBJ2-3, with D possibly matching TRBD2 (6 bases). Per the germline V gene, CDR1 is SQVTM and CDR2 is ANQGSEA. CDR3 length: 14 amino acids. Trimming cost V 6 bases and J 3 bases, with 16 bases left between them. The chain's CDR3 is CSVTGVFGTDTQYF. CDR3 in DNA: TGCAGCGTCACGGGGGTGTTCGGTACAGATACGCAGTATTTT.

The CDR3 loop reads CASTPSGSNEQFF. In DNA form, the CDR3 reads TGTGCCAGTACCCCTAGCGGGAGCAATGAGCAGTTCTTC. J is TRBJ2-1 and V is TRBV19; TRBD2 matches at 10 bases. CDR1 is LNHDA and CDR2 is SQIVND in the germline V gene (reference sequence). This CDR3 contains 13 residues. With 7 bases clipped from V and 6 bases from J, the junction kept 3 bases outside the gene matches.

The chain combines TRBV19 with TRBJ2-1; unclear D gene. Between the trimmed V and J ends, which lost 6 bases and 2 bases, there was a span of 14 bases. The germline CDR1 and CDR2 sequences are LNHDA and SQIVND (reference sequence). This CDR3 is 15 amino acids long. This CDR3 is CASSPAGSAYNEQFF. The CDR3 DNA is TGTGCCAGTAGCCCCGCCGGGTCCGCCTACAATGAGCAGTTCTTC.

The rearrangement uses TRBV3-1 (or the pseudogene TRBV3-2) and TRBJ1-1; 9 nucleotides line up with TRBD1. V was clipped by 0 bases and J by 4 bases; unmatched bases: 9. The V gene's germline CDR1 is LGHDT and CDR2 YNNKEL (reference sequence). This CDR3 has 17 amino acids. The CDR3 bases are TGTGCCAGCAGCCAAGAGCGGACAGGGGTGTGGAGCACTGAAGCTTTCTTT. Translation gives CASSQERTGVWSTEAFF.

The chain recombines TRBV6-1 with TRBJ1-5, with a tentative D call TRBD1 (5 bases). The CDR3 is 15 residues long. V gave up 0 bases and J gave up 6 bases, with 12 bases separating them. The germline V gene has CDR1 MNHNS and CDR2 SASEGT. The CDR3 DNA is TGTGCCAGCAGTGAAGCCTCAGGGCCCAGTCAGCCCCAGCATTTT. Its protein product is CASSEASGPSQPQHF.

This rearrangement joins TRBV7-8 to TRBJ2-1; TRBD2 matches 7 bases. The CDR3 sequence is 17 residues long. V lost 1 base and J lost 0; bases outside the gene matches: 6. Germline values: CDR1 SGHVS, CDR2 FQNEAQ. Here the CDR3 reads CASSLGGGDVSYNEQFF. The DNA of the CDR3 is TGTGCCAGCAGCTTAGGGGGGGGAGATGTCTCCTACAATGAGCAGTTCTTC. The complete variable domain, with remaining parts taken from reference TRBV7-8 and TRBJ2-1, reads GAGVSQSPRYKVAKRGQDVALRCDPISGHVSLFWYQQALGQGPEFLTYFQNEAQLDKSGLPSDRFFAERPEGSVSTLKIQRTQQEDSAVYLCASSLGGGDVSYNEQFFGPGTRLTVL.

The chain employs TRBV7-9 and TRBJ2-7, with D unclear. Germline CDR1 is SEHNR and CDR2 is FQNEAQ (reference sequence). CDR3 length: 11 residues. Trimming took 4 bases from V and 4 from J, leaving 5 bases between them. CDR3 nucleotide sequence: TGTGCCAGCAGCTCAGAATACGAGCAGTACTTC. It codes for CASSSEYEQYF.

This sequence joins TRBV21-1 and TRBJ2-7; TRBD1, the table's D call, lacks a check against the DNA. TRBV21-1 is annotated as a pseudogene. CDR3 size: 14 residues. For the CDR3, the DNA is TGTGCCAGCAGCAAAGAACAGGGAGAATGCGAGCAGTACGTC. Translation: CASSKEQGECEQYV.

The chain is built from TRBV30 and TRBJ1-2; the D gene is possibly TRBD1 (6 bases). The CDR3 contains 13 residues. V lost 3 bases to trimming and J lost 3 bases, with 11 bases between them. Germline V gene lookup returns CDR1 GTSNPN and CDR2 SVGIG (reference sequence). DNA of the CDR3: TGTGCCTGGAGCGGGGACACTTACTATGGCTACACCTTC. It codes for CAWSGDTYYGYTF.

The chain has TRBV6-6 and TRBJ2-1; 9 bases fit TRBD2. This CDR3 has 15 amino acids. Trimming at V came to 6 bases and at J to 5 bases, leaving 8 bases not matched to a gene. CDR1 is MNHNY, CDR2 SVGAGI, per germline (reference sequence). CDR3 region: CASSPVASGNNEQFF. The DNA for the CDR3 is TGTGCCAGCAGCCCCGTGGCTAGCGGGAACAATGAGCAGTTCTTC.

This clone was counted once. The chain uses TRBV6-6 and TRBJ1-2, with D perhaps TRBD1 (6 bases). CDR3 size: 15 residues. In germline, CDR1 is MNHNY, CDR2 SVGAGI (reference sequence). Between the trimmed V and J ends, which lost 0 bases and 1 base, there was a span of 9 bases. The CDR3 nucleotides are TGTGCCAGCAGTTACTCCGGGACACTTAACTATGGCTACACCTTC. Translation: CASSYSGTLNYGYTF.

The chain joins TRBV2 to TRBJ2-7; TRBD2 matches 10 bases. The CDR3 covers 15 residues. Germline CDR1 is SNHLY and CDR2 is FYNNEI. The junction had 4 bases not matched to a gene; V was cut back by 2 bases and J by 3 bases. CDR3 protein: CASSELAGDFYEQYV. In DNA, the CDR3 is TGTGCCAGCAGTGAACTAGCGGGAGATTTCTACGAGCAGTACGTC.

The chain joins TRBV11-3 to TRBJ1-2; TRBD1 is a possible D gene (6 bases). The CDR3 runs to 12 residues. The ends were cut back, 3 bases at V and 13 bases at J, with 15 bases in the middle. Germline CDR1 and CDR2: SGHNT and YENEEA. This CDR3 is CASSFSGGQSTF. CDR3 nucleotides: TGTGCCAGCAGCTTTTCGGGGGGGCAAAGCACCTTC.

This rearrangement joins TRBV30 to TRBJ1-6, with D maybe TRBD1 (5 bases). Germline CDR1 is GTSNPN and CDR2 is SVGIG (reference sequence). The CDR3 extends over 13 amino acids. The V end was cut by 5 bases, the J end by 8 bases, with 13 bases between. The CDR3 loop is CAWDGTGDSPLHF. The CDR3 coding sequence is TGTGCCTGGGACGGGACGGGAGATTCACCCCTCCACTTT.

The genes are TRBV19 and TRBJ1-4; a possible D gene is TRBD1 (6 bases). Germline values: CDR1 LNHDA, CDR2 SQIVND (reference sequence). Trimming pared 11 bases from V and 8 bases from J, leaving 27 bases between. The CDR3 extends over 16 amino acids. CDR3 nucleotides: TGTGCCTTCCCTGAGAGGGGGTTGGGCTTTGAAGAAAAACTGTTTTTT. This sequence encodes CAFPERGLGFEEKLFF. Combining the CDR3 with reference TRBV19 and TRBJ1-4 gives the whole variable domain DGGITQSPKYLFRKEGQNVTLSCEQNLNHDAMYWYRQDPGQGLRLIYYSQIVNDFQKGDIAEGYSVSREKKESFPLTVTSAQKNPTAFYLCAFPERGLGFEEKLFFGSGTQLSVL.

This chain uses TRBV7-2 with TRBJ1-6; D gene ambiguous. CDR1 is SGHTA and CDR2 is FQGNSA in the germline V gene. The CDR3 is made up of 18 amino acids. V was trimmed by 1 base and J by 0 bases, leaving 13 bases between them. CDR3 region: CASSLGRVGSSYNSPLHF. The DNA for the CDR3 is TGTGCCAGCAGCTTAGGGCGGGTCGGGAGCTCCTATAATTCACCCCTCCACTTT.

The CDR3 protein is CASSRGHYLDGYTF. The CDR3 nucleotides are TGTGCCAGCAGCCGTGGACATTACCTTGATGGCTACACCTTC. J is TRBJ1-2 and V is TRBV5-6; weak D call: TRBD1 (5 bases). V lost 4 bases and J lost 6, with 16 bases in between. CDR1 is SGHDT and CDR2 is YYEEEE in the germline V gene. This CDR3 region has 14 residues.

J is TRBJ2-3 and V is TRBV11-2; 7 bases are shared with TRBD2. V lost 0 bases to trimming and J lost 0 bases; unmatched junction nucleotides: 3. CDR1 SGHAT and CDR2 FQNNGV come from the germline V gene. The CDR3 length is 16 residues. CDR3 nucleotide sequence: TGTGCCAGCAGCTTAGATCGCGGGGGTAGCACAGATACGCAGTATTTT. It translates to CASSLDRGGSTDTQYF. The full variable domain, completed using reference TRBV11-2 and TRBJ2-3, is EAGVAQSPRYKIIEKRQSVAFWCNPISGHATLYWYQQILGQGPKLLIQFQNNGVVDDSQLPKDRFSAERLKGVDSTLKIQPAKLEDSAVYLCASSLDRGGSTDTQYFGPGTRLTVL.